This TCR beta chain emerged from a study of tumor-infiltrating lymphocytes in primary liver carcinoma. Findings and caveats of the study: Tumor tissue displayed a significantly greater top-250-clone fraction than blood (p = 0.039). Samples, which were bulk and unsorted, did not allow CD4+ and CD8+ repertoires to be compared. Pairs comparing tumor with adjacent tissue or blood overlapped less than pairs drawn from tumor regions.

The template, 500 ng total RNA, yielded TCR beta cDNA made with a constant-region primer. TCR beta libraries came from three nested multiplex PCR rounds using slightly modified ARM-PCR. TRBV1-TRBV30 forward primers paired with a C-beta reverse primer were used in the first two PCR rounds, which ran approximately 11 cycles each. TCRdb re-derived calls from the multiplex PCR reads in MiXCR, one entry per CDR3 protein. The sample yields 300,000 to 400,000 distinct CDR3 sequences, about 65% seen once. Note on this clonotype: Its specificity is not known.

Unsorted whole blood served as the source of blood RNA, and germline DNA was extracted as well. No treatment had been given to the patients, who were chronically infected with HBV. Trimming removed 6 bases at V and 9 bases at J, with 15 bases between. There are 12 residues in the CDR3. Per the germline V gene, CDR1 is SQVTM and CDR2 is ANQGSEA. The genes are TRBV29-1 and TRBJ2-1; D unclear. The sequenced sample was peripheral blood. This receptor was obtained from a man aged 40-49 years with primary liver carcinoma and hepatitis B virus infection. CDR3 bases: TGCAGCGTCATGGTCCCCCCCATTGAGCAGTTCTTC. Residues: CSVMVPPIEQFF.